The source of this TCR beta chain is a study listed by TCRdb under 2016. The library was built by means of RT-PCR. Sequencing instrument: Illumina MiSeq. The raw public data were reprocessed by TCRdb itself: fastp quality trimming at Q25, MiXCR clonotype calling, in-frame beta chains only. Each entry merges the rows of one CDR3 protein and shows their most common DNA and genes. Counted in this sample were 550,000 to 750,000 distinct CDR3 sequences; 14% of them appeared once. About 3.6% of the sample is in the top ten clones. This clonotype was counted ten times or more. The antigen it binds to is not known. Nothing much larger sits one base from this clone, and base qualities are not available. The junction shows trimming of 4 bases on V and 4 bases on J, and the gene matches do not reach 6 bases of it. The CDR3 numbers 14 residues from cysteine through phenylalanine. The CDR3 DNA has 42 bases and is translated from base 1. In the germline V gene, CDR1 corresponds to SGDLS and CDR2 to YYNGEE.

The sequence came from a female donor in good health, serving as a healthy control. Sequencing was carried out using memory CD4+ T cells from blood. The chain uses TRBV9 and TRBJ2-7; 9 junctional bases match TRBD1. The CDR3 in this case is CASSTGTGFYEQYF. Here is the DNA: TGTGCCAGCAGCACGGGGACAGGGTTTTACGAGCAGTACTTC.